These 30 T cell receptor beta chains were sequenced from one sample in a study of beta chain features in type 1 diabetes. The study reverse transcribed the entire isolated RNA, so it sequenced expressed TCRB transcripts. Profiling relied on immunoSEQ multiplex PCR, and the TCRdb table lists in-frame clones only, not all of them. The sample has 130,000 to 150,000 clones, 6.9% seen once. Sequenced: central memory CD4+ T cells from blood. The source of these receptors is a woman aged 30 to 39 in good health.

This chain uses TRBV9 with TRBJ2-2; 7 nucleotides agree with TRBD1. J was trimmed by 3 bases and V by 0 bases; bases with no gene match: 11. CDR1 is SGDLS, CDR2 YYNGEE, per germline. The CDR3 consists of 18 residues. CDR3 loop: CASSVATHRGGYTGELFF. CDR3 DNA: TGTGCCAGCAGCGTAGCTACCCACAGGGGTGGTTACACCGGGGAGCTGTTTTTT.

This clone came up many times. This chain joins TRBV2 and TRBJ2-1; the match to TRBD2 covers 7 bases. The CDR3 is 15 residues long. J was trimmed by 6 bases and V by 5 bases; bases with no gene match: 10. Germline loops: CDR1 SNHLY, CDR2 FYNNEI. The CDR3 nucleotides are TGTGCCAGCAGTCCTACGGGAGGAGCGGGCAATGAGCAGTTCTTC. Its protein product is CASSPTGGAGNEQFF.

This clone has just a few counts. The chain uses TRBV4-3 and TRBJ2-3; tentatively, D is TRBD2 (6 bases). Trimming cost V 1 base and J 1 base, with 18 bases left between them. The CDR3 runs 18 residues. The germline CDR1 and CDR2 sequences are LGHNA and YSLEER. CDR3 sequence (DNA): TGCGCCAGCAGCCAAGGTTTATCGGGAGTCGACGGCACAGATACGCAGTATTTT. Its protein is CASSQGLSGVDGTDTQYF.

CDR3 protein: CASSFLAGAGGELFF. In DNA form, the CDR3 reads TGTGCCAGCAGCTTTCTGGCGGGAGCTGGCGGGGAGCTGTTTTTT. The chain joins TRBV5-4 to TRBJ2-2, with 7 bases aligning to TRBD2. The CDR3 is made up of 15 amino acids. Germline values: CDR1 SGHNT, CDR2 YYREEE (reference sequence). With 2 bases clipped from V and 7 bases from J, the junction kept 8 bases outside the gene matches.

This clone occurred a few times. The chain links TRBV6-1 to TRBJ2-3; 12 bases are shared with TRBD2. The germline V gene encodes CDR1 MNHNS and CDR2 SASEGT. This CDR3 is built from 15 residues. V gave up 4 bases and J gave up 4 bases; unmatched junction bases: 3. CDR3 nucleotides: TGTGCCAGCAGTGCCCTAGCGGGAGGGTCAGATACGCAGTATTTT. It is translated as CASSALAGGSDTQYF.

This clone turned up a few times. CDR3 DNA sequence: TGTGCCAGTAGCGGGGAGCTTTACAATGAGCAGTTCTTC. Its translation: CASSGELYNEQFF. The rearrangement joins TRBV19 to TRBJ2-1; D possibly corresponds to TRBD2 (5 bases). This CDR3 spans 13 amino acids. From germline, CDR1 is LNHDA and CDR2 SQIVND (reference sequence). V dropped 6 bases and J dropped 4 bases, with 10 bases sitting between them.

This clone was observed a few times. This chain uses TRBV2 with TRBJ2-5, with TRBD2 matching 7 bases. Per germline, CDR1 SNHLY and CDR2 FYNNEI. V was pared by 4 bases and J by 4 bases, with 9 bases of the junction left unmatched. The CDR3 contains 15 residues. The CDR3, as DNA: TGTGCCAGCAGTGCGGCGGGAGCGAGGGGAGAGACCCAGTACTTC. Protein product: CASSAAGARGETQYF.

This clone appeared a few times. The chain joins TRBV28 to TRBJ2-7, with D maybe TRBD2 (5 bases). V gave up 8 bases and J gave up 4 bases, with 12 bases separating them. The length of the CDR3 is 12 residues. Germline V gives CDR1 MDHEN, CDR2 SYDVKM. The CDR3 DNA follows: TGTGCCAGCGTCAGCGGTAAATACGAGCAGTACTTC. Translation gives CASVSGKYEQYF.

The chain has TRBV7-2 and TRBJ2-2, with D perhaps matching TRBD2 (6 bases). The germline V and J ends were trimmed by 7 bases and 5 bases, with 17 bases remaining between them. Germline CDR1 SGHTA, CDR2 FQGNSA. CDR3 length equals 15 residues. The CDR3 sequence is CASNAGQGKTGELFF. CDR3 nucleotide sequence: TGTGCCAGCAACGCGGGGCAGGGAAAGACCGGGGAGCTGTTTTTT.

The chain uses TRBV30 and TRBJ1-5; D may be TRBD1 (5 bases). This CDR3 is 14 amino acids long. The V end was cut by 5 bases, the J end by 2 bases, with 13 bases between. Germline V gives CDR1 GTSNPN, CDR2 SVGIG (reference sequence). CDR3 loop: CAWGSGVGNQPQHF. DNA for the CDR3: TGTGCCTGGGGCTCGGGGGTGGGCAATCAGCCCCAGCATTTT.

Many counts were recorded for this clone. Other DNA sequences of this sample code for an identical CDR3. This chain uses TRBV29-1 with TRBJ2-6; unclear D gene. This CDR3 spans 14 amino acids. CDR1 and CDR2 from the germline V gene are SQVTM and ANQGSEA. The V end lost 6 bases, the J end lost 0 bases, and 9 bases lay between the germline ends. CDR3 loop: CSVTPGSGANVLTF. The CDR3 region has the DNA TGCAGCGTCACCCCAGGCTCTGGGGCCAACGTCCTGACTTTC.

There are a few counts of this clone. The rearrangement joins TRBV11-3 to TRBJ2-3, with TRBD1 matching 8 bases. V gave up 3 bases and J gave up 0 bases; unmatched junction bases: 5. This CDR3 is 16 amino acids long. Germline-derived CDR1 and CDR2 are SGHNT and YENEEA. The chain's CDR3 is CASSFGRQGSTDTQYF. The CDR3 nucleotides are TGTGCCAGCAGCTTTGGACGACAGGGGAGCACAGATACGCAGTATTTT.

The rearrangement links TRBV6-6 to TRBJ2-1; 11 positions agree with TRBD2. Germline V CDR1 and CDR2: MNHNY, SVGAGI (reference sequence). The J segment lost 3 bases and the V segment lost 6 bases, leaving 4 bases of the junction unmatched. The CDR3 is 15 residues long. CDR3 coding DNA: TGTGCCAGCAGCCTCACTAGCGGGAGCTACAATGAGCAGTTCTTC. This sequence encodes CASSLTSGSYNEQFF.

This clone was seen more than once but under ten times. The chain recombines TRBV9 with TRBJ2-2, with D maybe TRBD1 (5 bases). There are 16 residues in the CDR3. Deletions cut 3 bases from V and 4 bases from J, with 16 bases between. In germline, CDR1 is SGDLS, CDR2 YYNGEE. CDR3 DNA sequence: TGTGCCAGCAGCGCCACCCAGCTGGACACCACCGGGGAGCTGTTTTTT. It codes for CASSATQLDTTGELFF.

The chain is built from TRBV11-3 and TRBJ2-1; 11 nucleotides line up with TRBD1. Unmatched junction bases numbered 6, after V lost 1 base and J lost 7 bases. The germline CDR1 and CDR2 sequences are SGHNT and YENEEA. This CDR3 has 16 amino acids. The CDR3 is CASSLATGTGGNEQFF. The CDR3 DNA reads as TGTGCCAGCAGCTTAGCAACCGGGACAGGGGGTAATGAGCAGTTCTTC.

The CDR3 protein is CASSVNSGRDNEQFF. The DNA for the CDR3 is TGCGCCAGCAGCGTTAATAGCGGGAGGGACAATGAGCAGTTCTTC. The chain employs TRBV5-1 and TRBJ2-1; the match to TRBD2 covers 11 bases. The CDR3 runs to 15 residues. CDR1 and CDR2 (germline): SGHRS, YFSETQ. V shed 4 bases and J 5 bases; nucleotides not matched to a gene: 5.

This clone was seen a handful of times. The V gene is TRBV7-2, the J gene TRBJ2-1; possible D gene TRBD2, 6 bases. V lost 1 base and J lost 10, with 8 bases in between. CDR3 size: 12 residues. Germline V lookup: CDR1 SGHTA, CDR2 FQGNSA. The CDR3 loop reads CASSLDAGEQFF. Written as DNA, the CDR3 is TGTGCCAGCAGCTTAGATGCGGGAGAGCAGTTCTTC.

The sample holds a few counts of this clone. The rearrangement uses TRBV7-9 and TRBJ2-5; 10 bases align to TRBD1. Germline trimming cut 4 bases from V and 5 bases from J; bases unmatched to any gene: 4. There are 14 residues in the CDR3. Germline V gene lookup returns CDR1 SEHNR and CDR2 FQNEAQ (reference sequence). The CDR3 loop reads CASSWGQGPETQYF. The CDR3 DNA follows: TGTGCCAGCAGCTGGGGACAGGGGCCCGAGACCCAGTACTTC.

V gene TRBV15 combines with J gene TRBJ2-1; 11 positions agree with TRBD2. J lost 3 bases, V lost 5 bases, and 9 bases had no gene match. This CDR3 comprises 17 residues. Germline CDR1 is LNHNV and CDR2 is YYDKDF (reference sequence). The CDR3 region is CATSSTPGTSGYNEQFF. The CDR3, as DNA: TGTGCCACCAGCTCAACACCCGGGACTAGCGGCTACAATGAGCAGTTCTTC.

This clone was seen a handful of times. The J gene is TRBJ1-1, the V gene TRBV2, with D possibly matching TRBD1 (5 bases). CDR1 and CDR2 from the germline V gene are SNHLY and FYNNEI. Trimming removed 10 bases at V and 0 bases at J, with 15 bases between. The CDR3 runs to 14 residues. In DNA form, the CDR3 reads TGTGCCACCCGACAGACCTTGATGAACACTGAAGCTTTCTTT. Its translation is CATRQTLMNTEAFF.

CDR3: CASSYGGSSYNEQFF. The CDR3 coding sequence is TGTGCCAGCAGTTACGGCGGGAGCTCCTACAATGAGCAGTTCTTC. The V call is TRBV6-6, the J call TRBJ2-1, with 7 bases aligning to TRBD2. This CDR3 is 15 amino acids long. V trimming: 2 bases; J trimming: 0 bases; junction bases outside the gene matches: 1. CDR1 MNHNY and CDR2 SVGAGI come from the germline V gene (reference sequence).

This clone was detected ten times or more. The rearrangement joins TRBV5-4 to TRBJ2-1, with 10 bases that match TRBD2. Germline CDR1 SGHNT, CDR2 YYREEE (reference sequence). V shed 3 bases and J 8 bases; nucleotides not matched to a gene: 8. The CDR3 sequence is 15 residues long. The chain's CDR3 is CASSSTSGVRDEQFF. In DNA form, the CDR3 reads TGTGCCAGCAGCTCCACTAGCGGGGTCCGAGATGAGCAGTTCTTC.

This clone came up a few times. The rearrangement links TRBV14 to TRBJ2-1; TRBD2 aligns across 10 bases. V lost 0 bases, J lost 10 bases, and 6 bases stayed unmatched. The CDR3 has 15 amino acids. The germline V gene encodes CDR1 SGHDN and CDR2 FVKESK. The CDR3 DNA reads TGTGCCAGCAGCCAAGATTTACTAGCGGGACGGGAGCAGTTCTTC. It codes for CASSQDLLAGREQFF.

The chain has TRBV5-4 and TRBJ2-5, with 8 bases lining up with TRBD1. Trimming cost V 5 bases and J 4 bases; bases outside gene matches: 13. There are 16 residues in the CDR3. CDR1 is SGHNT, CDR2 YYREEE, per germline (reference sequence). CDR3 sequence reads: CASRLGVGQGAETQYF. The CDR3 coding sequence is TGTGCCAGCAGACTTGGGGTTGGACAGGGTGCAGAGACCCAGTACTTC.

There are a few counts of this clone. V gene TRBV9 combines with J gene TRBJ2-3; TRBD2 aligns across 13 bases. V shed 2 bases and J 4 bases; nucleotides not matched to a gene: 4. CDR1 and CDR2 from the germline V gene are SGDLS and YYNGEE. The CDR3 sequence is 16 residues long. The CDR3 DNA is TGTGCCAGCAGCGTGGGACTAGCGGGATCGGCAGATACGCAGTATTTT. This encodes CASSVGLAGSADTQYF.

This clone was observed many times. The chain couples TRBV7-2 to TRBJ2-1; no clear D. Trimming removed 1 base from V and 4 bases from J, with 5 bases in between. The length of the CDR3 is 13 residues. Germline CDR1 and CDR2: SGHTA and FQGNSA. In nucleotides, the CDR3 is TGTGCCAGCAGCTTAGTCCGGTACAATGAGCAGTTCTTC. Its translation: CASSLVRYNEQFF.

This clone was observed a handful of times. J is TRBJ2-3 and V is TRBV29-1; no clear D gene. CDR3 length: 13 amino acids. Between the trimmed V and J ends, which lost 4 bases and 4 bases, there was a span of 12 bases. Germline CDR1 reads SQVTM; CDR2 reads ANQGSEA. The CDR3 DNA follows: TGCAGCGTTGCAGTAGGAGTCGCAGATACGCAGTATTTT. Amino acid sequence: CSVAVGVADTQYF.

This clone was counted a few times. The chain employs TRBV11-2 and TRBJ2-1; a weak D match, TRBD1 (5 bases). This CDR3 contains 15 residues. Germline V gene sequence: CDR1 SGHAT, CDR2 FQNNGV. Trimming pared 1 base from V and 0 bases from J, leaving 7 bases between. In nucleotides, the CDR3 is TGTGCCAGCAGCTTAGTGCAGGGCTCCTACAATGAGCAGTTCTTC. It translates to CASSLVQGSYNEQFF.

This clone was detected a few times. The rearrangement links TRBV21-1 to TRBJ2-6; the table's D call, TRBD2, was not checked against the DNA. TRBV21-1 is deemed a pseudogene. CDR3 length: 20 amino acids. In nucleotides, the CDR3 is TGTGCCAGCAGCAAAGCAGCCGTGGGTTCGCTGACTTCTGGGGCCAACGTCCTGACTTTC. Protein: CASSKAAVGSLTSGANVLTF.

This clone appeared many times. Written as DNA, the CDR3 is TGCGCCAGCAGTGAGTCGAGCGGGATGGCCTACGAGCAGTACTTC. This sequence encodes CASSESSGMAYEQYF. The rearrangement uses TRBV10-2 and TRBJ2-7; 7 bases agree with TRBD2. This CDR3 comprises 15 residues. CDR1 and CDR2 from the germline V gene are WSHSY and SAAADI. The trim removed 0 bases at V and 2 bases at J, leaving 4 bases unmatched.